These 5 T cell receptor beta chains originate from one sample sequenced in a study of graft-versus-host responses after intestinal transplantation. These receptors have no identified antigens. TCRdb's copy holds only in-frame clones and misses some; the assay was immunoSEQ multiplex PCR. The sample contains about 130,000 clones, more than 80% of which appear only once. Sequencing was performed on unstimulated CD4+ T cells sorted from spleen or lymph node cells, taken before intestinal transplant. Receptor source: a human donor who received an intestinal transplant.

The V and J genes are TRBV7-8 and TRBJ2-5; TRBD2 matches at 12 bases. Per germline, CDR1 SGHVS and CDR2 FQNEAQ. The CDR3 consists of 16 residues. Germline trimming cut 5 bases from V and 2 bases from J; bases unmatched to any gene: 6. The CDR3 spells CASSLRLAGVQETQYF. The CDR3 DNA reads TGTGCCAGCAGCCTCCGACTAGCGGGGGTACAAGAGACCCAGTACTTC.

The chain employs TRBV2 and TRBJ1-2; D is unresolved. From germline, CDR1 is SNHLY and CDR2 FYNNEI. The CDR3 contains 12 residues. The V gene lost 6 bases and the J gene lost 2 bases, with 7 bases spanning the gap. Written as DNA, the CDR3 is TGTGCCAGCAGCCACGAAAACTATGGCTACACCTTC. It translates to CASSHENYGYTF.

The rearrangement links TRBV27 to TRBJ1-2; D uncertain. This CDR3 comprises 13 residues. Germline loops: CDR1 MNHEY, CDR2 SMNVEV (reference sequence). Trimming took off 3 bases at V and 7 bases at J, with 12 bases between the two ends. DNA for the CDR3: TGTGCCAGCAGTTTGAGCATTTGGGGTGGCTACACCTTC. This gives the protein CASSLSIWGGYTF.

This clone appeared a single time. The chain is built from TRBV11-2 and TRBJ1-2; D is unresolved. The CDR3 contains 13 residues. The V end was cut by 8 bases, the J end by 2 bases, with 12 bases between. Germline CDR1 and CDR2: SGHAT and FQNNGV. DNA of the CDR3: TGTGCCAGCGCCCCGGACCCAAACTATGGCTACACCTTC. Protein: CASAPDPNYGYTF.

This clone occurred once. This chain uses TRBV15 with TRBJ1-5; tentatively, D is TRBD1 (5 bases). The CDR3 runs to 14 residues. Germline V lookup: CDR1 LNHNV, CDR2 YYDKDF (reference sequence). The ends were cut back, 3 bases at V and 1 base at J, with 7 bases in the middle. The CDR3 loop reads CATSSRDSNQPQHF. In DNA, the CDR3 is TGTGCCACCAGCAGCCGGGACAGCAATCAGCCCCAGCATTTT.